This TCR beta chain appears in the sequencing data of a study of cytomegalovirus exposure and HLA in healthy donors. The PCR had 60 Vbeta and 13 Jbeta primers. Only in-frame clones appear in the TCRdb table, and some are missing; sequencing was by immunoSEQ multiplex PCR. The profile shows over 150,000 clones, over 60% of them singletons. Study outcomes and limitations: Cytomegalovirus association was assigned to around 150 TCR beta chains. After further analysis at a later stage, 16,951 TCR beta sequences were associated with HLA alleles at 0.05 false discovery rate. It was reported that TCR beta sequences correctly inferred the HLA-A and HLA-B alleles for most subjects.

Worth noting for this clone: Its specificity is unknown.

V lost 1 base to trimming and J lost 1 base; unmatched junction nucleotides: 1. CDR3 size: 15 residues. Germline V gene lookup returns CDR1 SGHRS and CDR2 YFSETQ. The chain combines TRBV5-1 with TRBJ2-3, with 9 bases matching TRBD2. The clonotype originates from a young man in good health and CMV-seropositive. The sequenced sample was PBMCs. In DNA, the CDR3 is TGCGCCAGCAGCTTGCAGCGGGGGGGCACAGATACGCAGTATTTT. Amino acids: CASSLQRGGTDTQYF. The whole variable domain, remainder taken from reference TRBV5-1 and TRBJ2-3, is KAGVTQTPRYLIKTRGQQVTLSCSPISGHRSVSWYQQTPGQGLQFLFEYFSETQRNKGNFPGRFSGRQFSNSRSEMNVSTLELGDSALYLCASSLQRGGTDTQYFGPGTRLTVL.